The 32 T cell receptor beta chains given below trace back to one sample, sequenced in a study of PD-1 blockade in classical Hodgkin lymphoma (dated by TCRdb to the early 2020s). Library creation used the immunoSEQ multiplex PCR assay. TCRdb retrieved this table from immuneACCESS and kept in-frame rearrangements only. Not all clones are present; in checked studies, unresolved V genes account for under half, and no reason is known for the remainder. In all, the sample holds about 9,900 clones, and about 90% of those were seen once. Jointly, the top ten make up around an eighth of the sample. The time point label corresponds to: cycle 1 day 1 (C1D1), immediately before nivolumab initiation. Every trial patient had relapsed following autologous stem cell transplantation, and prior brentuximab vedotin exposure was what differed among cohorts A, B and C. Sequenced here: peripheral blood mononuclear cells (PBMCs), sampled at baseline. The source is a human donor with classical Hodgkin lymphoma.

This sequence joins TRBV25-1 and TRBJ1-1; D remains unclear. V lost 8 bases, J lost 2 bases, and 9 bases lay in between. The CDR3 loop spans 12 amino acids. Looked up from germline, CDR1 is MGHDK and CDR2 is SYGVNS. The CDR3 here is CASAGSNTEAFF. As DNA, the CDR3 is TGTGCCAGCGCGGGCTCCAACACTGAAGCTTTCTTT.

This chain links TRBV10-3 with TRBJ2-1; 8 bases match TRBD2. J was trimmed by 10 bases and V by 8 bases; bases with no gene match: 4. The CDR3 spans 11 residues. Germline V CDR1 and CDR2: ENHRY, SYGVKD. This CDR3 reads CAIDGGGEQFF. For the CDR3, the DNA is TGTGCCATCGACGGGGGGGGAGAGCAGTTCTTC.

The V call is TRBV27, the J call TRBJ2-2; 11 bases map to TRBD1. V was clipped by 4 bases and J by 6 bases; unmatched bases: 7. The CDR3 has 16 residues. The germline gives CDR1 MNHEY, CDR2 SMNVEV (reference sequence). The CDR3 DNA sequence: TGTGCCAGCAGTTCCAGCCCGGGACAGGGGGCCGGGGAGCTGTTTTTT. Its protein product is CASSSSPGQGAGELFF.

The rearrangement links TRBV6-5 to TRBJ2-1; 9 positions agree with TRBD2. The V and J ends lost 7 bases and 7 bases, in that order; junction bases with no gene match: 2. Germline CDR1 reads MNHEY; CDR2 reads SVGAGI. The CDR3 has 12 amino acids. The CDR3 DNA is TGTGCCAGCACCAGCGGGAGGAATGAGCAGTTCTTC. Translated: CASTSGRNEQFF.

This chain joins TRBV28 and TRBJ2-3, with TRBD1 matching over 9 bases. The length of the CDR3 is 14 residues. Germline V gene data show CDR1 as MDHEN and CDR2 as SYDVKM. V shed 6 bases, J shed 5 bases, and the junction held 6 bases outside the gene matches. CDR3 region: CASRPQGAGDTQYF. For the CDR3, the DNA is TGTGCCAGCAGGCCACAGGGGGCGGGAGATACGCAGTATTTT.

The chain joins TRBV7-2 to TRBJ1-2; TRBD1 agrees at 7 bases. The trim removed 4 bases at V and 3 bases at J, leaving 5 bases unmatched. The germline V gene has CDR1 SGHTA and CDR2 FQGNSA. CDR3 length equals 14 residues. CDR3 loop: CASSYNQGDYGYTF. CDR3 bases: TGTGCCAGCAGCTATAATCAGGGGGACTATGGCTACACCTTC. The full variable domain, completed using reference TRBV7-2 and TRBJ1-2, is GAGVSQSPSNKVTEKGKDVELRCDPISGHTALYWYRQSLGQGLEFLIYFQGNSAPDKSGLPSDRFSAERTGGSVSTLTIQRTQQEDSAVYLCASSYNQGDYGYTFGSGTRLTVV.

The chain has TRBV25-1 and TRBJ1-5, with D possibly matching TRBD1 (5 bases). V was shortened by 5 bases and J by 2 bases, with 10 bases between the two germline ends. The V gene's germline CDR1 is MGHDK and CDR2 SYGVNS. This CDR3 comprises 14 residues. This chain's CDR3 is CASSQGAGNQPQHF. DNA of the CDR3: TGTGCCAGCAGTCAGGGAGCTGGCAATCAGCCCCAGCATTTT.

The chain is built from TRBV11-2 and TRBJ2-7; D may be TRBD2 (6 bases). Per the germline V gene, CDR1 is SGHAT and CDR2 is FQNNGV. Trimming cost V 8 bases and J 2 bases, with 10 bases left between them. The CDR3 loop spans 12 amino acids. CDR3 sequence reads: CASGGDTYEQYF. The CDR3 bases are TGTGCCAGCGGCGGGGATACCTACGAGCAGTACTTC.

The genes are TRBV5-1 and TRBJ2-2; 8 bases agree with TRBD2. Trimming cost V 0 bases and J 6 bases; bases outside gene matches: 13. This CDR3 has 18 residues. Germline V gene lookup returns CDR1 SGHRS and CDR2 YFSETQ. For the CDR3, the DNA is TGCGCCAGCAGCTTGGCCTTTACTAGCGGCCGAGGGGCCGGGGAGCTGTTTTTT. The encoded protein is CASSLAFTSGRGAGELFF.

This clone was recorded once. This chain links TRBV27 with TRBJ2-5; TRBD1 agrees at 7 bases. V lost 6 bases and J lost 5; bases outside the gene matches: 6. Looked up from germline, CDR1 is MNHEY and CDR2 is SMNVEV (reference sequence). This CDR3 contains 13 residues. The CDR3, as DNA: TGTGCCAGCAGATCAACAGGGGTGGAGACCCAGTACTTC. Residues: CASRSTGVETQYF.

V and J are TRBV12-2 and TRBJ1-1; the table assigns TRBD1, which was not confirmed against the DNA. TRBV12-2 counts as a pseudogene. The CDR3 loop spans 13 amino acids. CDR3 region: CASSMKGDTEAFF. CDR3 nucleotide sequence: TGTGCCAGCAGCATGAAGGGGGACACTGAAGCTTTCTTT.

This chain connects TRBV11-3 to TRBJ1-4; 8 nucleotides agree with TRBD1. The germline V gene has CDR1 SGHNT and CDR2 YENEEA. V gave up 4 bases and J gave up 8 bases; unmatched junction bases: 9. The CDR3 covers 15 residues. CDR3 sequence reads: CASSSRGRDREKLFF. In DNA, the CDR3 is TGTGCCAGCAGCTCTAGGGGCAGGGACAGGGAAAAACTGTTTTTT.

This sequence joins TRBV14 and TRBJ2-5; a possible D gene is TRBD1 (6 bases). Germline V lookup: CDR1 SGHDN, CDR2 FVKESK. The CDR3 has 14 amino acids. Trimming left V 5 bases short and J 6 bases short, with 16 bases between. CDR3 sequence: CASSFTGLIKTQYF. The CDR3 DNA reads TGTGCCAGCAGCTTCACAGGGTTAATAAAGACCCAGTACTTC.

The rearrangement uses TRBV6-5 and TRBJ2-7; D unresolved. Trimming pared 0 bases from V and 7 bases from J, leaving 10 bases between. The germline V gene has CDR1 MNHEY and CDR2 SVGAGI. The CDR3 has 13 residues. The CDR3 coding sequence is TGTGCCAGCAGTTACTCGGGTGGTCTGGAGCAGTACTTC. It codes for CASSYSGGLEQYF.

The J gene is TRBJ2-7, the V gene TRBV25-1; 10 nucleotides match TRBD2. Looked up from germline, CDR1 is MGHDK and CDR2 is SYGVNS. Unmatched junction bases numbered 4, after V lost 8 bases and J lost 3 bases. This CDR3 comprises 13 residues. Here the CDR3 reads CASVIAGGYEQYF. As DNA, the CDR3 is TGTGCCAGCGTCATAGCGGGAGGCTACGAGCAGTACTTC.

This chain joins TRBV11-3 and TRBJ1-4, with D tentatively TRBD1 (5 bases). The V end was cut by 5 bases, the J end by 1 base, with 8 bases between. The CDR3 loop spans 14 amino acids. Germline V gene lookup returns CDR1 SGHNT and CDR2 YENEEA. This chain's CDR3 is CASSRGGTNEKLFF. The CDR3 DNA reads TGTGCCAGCAGCCGTGGGGGAACTAATGAAAAACTGTTTTTT. Combining the CDR3 with reference TRBV11-3 and TRBJ1-4 gives the whole variable domain EAGVVQSPRYKIIEKKQPVAFWCNPISGHNTLYWYLQNLGQGPELLIRYENEEAVDDSQLPKDRFSAERLKGVDSTLKIQPAELGDSAVYLCASSRGGTNEKLFFGSGTQLSVL.

The gene calls are TRBV9 and TRBJ2-7; 12 positions match TRBD1. This CDR3 is built from 17 residues. CDR1 is SGDLS and CDR2 is YYNGEE in the germline V gene. Trimming cost V 2 bases and J 4 bases; bases outside gene matches: 10. The CDR3 sequence is CASSVNAGTGGFYEQYF. As DNA, the CDR3 is TGTGCCAGCAGCGTGAACGCCGGGACAGGGGGCTTTTACGAGCAGTACTTC.

This rearrangement joins TRBV4-2 to TRBJ2-5; the D gene is possibly TRBD1 (5 bases). The CDR3 loop spans 15 amino acids. Trimming removed 1 base from V and 2 bases from J, with 11 bases in between. The V gene's germline CDR1 is LGHNA and CDR2 YNFKEQ. The CDR3 protein is CASSQARARQETQYF. CDR3 DNA: TGTGCCAGCAGCCAAGCCAGGGCCAGGCAAGAGACCCAGTACTTC.

The chain joins TRBV12-5 to TRBJ1-5; D perhaps matches TRBD1 (5 bases). The length of the CDR3 is 15 residues. V lost 7 bases and J 4 bases, leaving 17 bases between the germline ends. Germline V lookup: CDR1 LGHNT, CDR2 FRNRAP. This CDR3 is CASAQTVGGNQPQHF. CDR3 nucleotide sequence: TGTGCTAGTGCCCAGACAGTGGGGGGAAATCAGCCCCAGCATTTT.

This clone was seen just once. The V and J genes are TRBV10-1 and TRBJ1-1, with D maybe TRBD1 (6 bases). V lost 4 bases and J 6 bases, leaving 9 bases between the germline ends. Germline V gene lookup returns CDR1 WNHNN and CDR2 SYGVQD (reference sequence). CDR3 length equals 12 residues. The DNA of the CDR3 is TGCGCCAGCAGTGCGGGGGGCCCTGAAGCTTTCTTT. Residues: CASSAGGPEAFF.

The chain links TRBV19 to TRBJ2-1; D possibly corresponds to TRBD1 (6 bases). CDR3 length equals 17 residues. In germline, CDR1 is LNHDA, CDR2 SQIVND (reference sequence). V gave up 0 bases and J gave up 4 bases, with 16 bases separating them. This CDR3 reads CASSIEMDSGWYNEQFF. Here the CDR3 DNA reads TGTGCCAGTAGTATAGAAATGGACAGCGGTTGGTACAATGAGCAGTTCTTC.

This clone was observed a few times. This sequence joins TRBV9 and TRBJ2-7; weak D call: TRBD1 (6 bases). CDR1 is SGDLS, CDR2 YYNGEE, per germline. Trimming left V 0 bases short and J 2 bases short, with 9 bases between. CDR3 length equals 14 residues. The DNA for the CDR3 is TGTGCCAGCAGCGTAGATCAGGGGACCTACGAGCAGTACTTC. This translates into CASSVDQGTYEQYF. Using reference TRBV9 and TRBJ2-7 for the parts outside the CDR3, the full variable domain is DSGVTQTPKHLITATGQRVTLRCSPRSGDLSVYWYQQSLDQGLQFLIQYYNGEERAKGNILERFSAQQFPDLHSELNLSSLELGDSALYFCASSVDQGTYEQYFGPGTRLTVT.

The chain links TRBV6-6 to TRBJ1-4; TRBD1 matches at 7 bases. Trimming removed 6 bases from V and 3 bases from J; junction bases left unmatched: 10. The CDR3 has 16 amino acids. From germline, CDR1 is MNHNY and CDR2 SVGAGI (reference sequence). The CDR3 loop is CASSPLPGQPNEKLFF. The CDR3, as DNA: TGTGCCAGCAGCCCACTACCGGGACAGCCTAATGAAAAACTGTTTTTT.

The V gene is TRBV7-9, the J gene TRBJ2-7; D perhaps matches TRBD1 (6 bases). CDR1 is SEHNR and CDR2 is FQNEAQ in the germline V gene (reference sequence). V lost 3 bases and J lost 3, with 12 bases in between. The CDR3 contains 14 residues. CDR3 DNA sequence: TGTGCCAGCAGCTTTGCCGGACAGTTCTACGAGCAGTACTTC. Protein sequence: CASSFAGQFYEQYF.

The chain links TRBV25-1 to TRBJ2-7, with D possibly TRBD2 on 6 matching bases. Germline V lookup: CDR1 MGHDK, CDR2 SYGVNS. Trimming cost V 3 bases and J 2 bases, with 11 bases left between them. This CDR3 has 14 residues. CDR3 sequence reads: CASSEIGGTYEQYF. The CDR3, as DNA: TGTGCCAGCAGTGAGATCGGGGGAACCTACGAGCAGTACTTC.

This chain joins TRBV15 and TRBJ2-3; 8 bases agree with TRBD1. CDR1 LNHNV and CDR2 YYDKDF come from the germline V gene (reference sequence). This CDR3 has 15 amino acids. J gave up 4 bases and V 2 bases, and 5 bases lay outside the gene matches. Here the CDR3 DNA reads TGTGCCACCAGCAGACAGGGGGCAGGGGCAGATACGCAGTATTTT. It yields the protein CATSRQGAGADTQYF. The whole variable domain, remainder taken from reference TRBV15 and TRBJ2-3, is DAMVIQNPRYQVTQFGKPVTLSCSQTLNHNVMYWYQQKSSQAPKLLFHYYDKDFNNEADTPDNFQSRRPNTSFCFLDIRSPGLGDTAMYLCATSRQGAGADTQYFGPGTRLTVL.

The CDR3 spells CASSLDGGRTEAFF. The CDR3 nucleotides are TGTGCCAGCAGTTTGGACGGCGGGCGGACTGAAGCTTTCTTT. The chain couples TRBV27 to TRBJ1-1; D remains unclear. Deletions cut 3 bases from V and 5 bases from J, with 13 bases between. The CDR3 runs 14 residues. Looked up from germline, CDR1 is MNHEY and CDR2 is SMNVEV (reference sequence).

This chain links TRBV11-3 with TRBJ2-7, with a tentative D call TRBD2 (6 bases). Germline values: CDR1 SGHNT, CDR2 YENEEA. V lost 3 bases, J lost 9 bases, and 15 bases lay in between. The CDR3 totals 13 residues. The CDR3 DNA is TGTGCCAGCAGCTTTAGCGGATTACGAGGGCAGTACTTC. Translation: CASSFSGLRGQYF.

This clone was picked up one time. The CDR3 DNA reads TGTGCTAGTGGTCCTTGGTTCTCTACTGAAGCTTTCTTT. Protein sequence: CASGPWFSTEAFF. The rearrangement uses TRBV12-5 and TRBJ1-1; D not certain. Trimming removed 5 bases at V and 5 bases at J, with 12 bases between. Germline values: CDR1 LGHNT, CDR2 FRNRAP. The CDR3 runs 13 residues. Combining the CDR3 with reference TRBV12-5 and TRBJ1-1 gives the whole variable domain DARVTQTPRHKVTEMGQEVTMRCQPILGHNTVFWYRQTMMQGLELLAYFRNRAPLDDSGMPKDRFSAEMPDATLATLKIQPSEPRDSAVYFCASGPWFSTEAFFGQGTRLTVV.

A word on this clone: The conserved closing phenylalanine or tryptophan is absent in this CDR3, likely reflecting a read error. The DNA is left out, because the CDR3 cannot be placed on it with certainty; the CDR3 is given as TCRdb lists it. The genes are TRBV12-2 and TRBJ2-7; the table's D call, TRBD1, has no DNA check behind it. TRBV12-2 represents a pseudogene. The CDR3 contains 12 residues when both ends are counted. The CDR3 loop is CASRLETGTGRI.

The rearrangement joins TRBV10-3 to TRBJ2-2; no reliable D call. The CDR3 runs to 15 residues. Germline V lookup: CDR1 ENHRY, CDR2 SYGVKD. The V and J ends lost 6 bases and 4 bases respectively, with 15 bases between them. The CDR3 DNA reads TGTGCCATCAGGCTATTTGACGGACCCACCGGGGAGCTGTTTTTT. This encodes CAIRLFDGPTGELFF.

This clone was seen just once. The genes are TRBV9 and TRBJ2-1; D might be TRBD2 (6 bases). This CDR3 is built from 16 residues. CDR1 is SGDLS and CDR2 is YYNGEE in the germline V gene. V was cut by 4 bases and J by 4 bases, with 18 bases left in between. The CDR3: CASSRGTPHLYNEQFF. The CDR3 region has the DNA TGTGCCAGCAGCAGAGGGACTCCCCATTTATACAATGAGCAGTTCTTC.